These 19 T cell receptor beta chains were sequenced from one sample in a study of OX40 agonist ivuxolimab in advanced cancers. The repertoire was sequenced with immunoSEQ multiplex PCR; TCRdb's copy has only in-frame clones and lacks some. The repertoire includes about 72,000 clones, 75% to 90% of them detected once, and roughly 0.94% sits in the top ten. The source was CD4+ or CD8+ T cells sorted from blood, collected in a trial of the OX40 agonist ivuxolimab. These receptors came from an adult with an advanced solid tumor such as melanoma, head and neck, liver or kidney cancer.

The chain carries TRBV5-1 and TRBJ1-2, with D tentatively TRBD1 (6 bases). This CDR3 region has 16 residues. The V and J ends lost 0 bases and 4 bases respectively, with 16 bases between them. Germline V gives CDR1 SGHRS, CDR2 YFSETQ. The CDR3 nucleotides read TGCGCCAGCAGCTTGGGACCGGGGGCGGGCCCCTATGGCTACACCTTC. Translating gives CASSLGPGAGPYGYTF.

V and J are TRBV30 and TRBJ1-2, with D possibly matching TRBD1 (5 bases). Germline V CDR1 and CDR2: GTSNPN, SVGIG (reference sequence). The CDR3 extends over 13 amino acids. V was cut by 0 bases and J by 6 bases, with 11 bases left in between. CDR3 sequence: CAWSVQAGNGYTF. CDR3 coding DNA: TGTGCCTGGAGTGTACAGGCAGGGAATGGCTACACCTTC.

This clone was seen only a few times. The chain carries TRBV9 and TRBJ2-1; D gene uncertain. CDR1 and CDR2 (germline): SGDLS, YYNGEE. Between the trimmed V and J ends, which lost 4 bases and 5 bases, there was a span of 7 bases. This CDR3 is built from 12 residues. This CDR3 is CASSSTHNEQFF. The DNA for the CDR3 is TGTGCCAGCAGCTCAACCCACAATGAGCAGTTCTTC.

The rearrangement joins TRBV28 to TRBJ2-3, with D possibly matching TRBD2 (6 bases). The CDR3 sequence is 14 residues long. Per germline, CDR1 MDHEN and CDR2 SYDVKM. Between the trimmed V and J ends, which lost 5 bases and 4 bases, there was a span of 13 bases. The CDR3 reads CASSLARGADTQYF. CDR3 nucleotides: TGTGCCAGCAGTCTGGCGCGGGGAGCAGATACGCAGTATTTT.

The chain employs TRBV5-1 and TRBJ2-5, with 8 nucleotides matching TRBD1. Germline V gene sequence: CDR1 SGHRS, CDR2 YFSETQ. V dropped 4 bases and J dropped 4; count of bases not matched to a gene: 3. The CDR3 is made up of 13 amino acids. The CDR3 loop is CASSPQGAETQYF. CDR3 bases: TGCGCCAGCAGCCCCCAGGGGGCAGAGACCCAGTACTTC.

This clone was recorded once. Additional DNA sequences in this sample encode the identical CDR3. The V and J genes are TRBV29-1 and TRBJ2-5; 10 positions match TRBD1. The trim removed 4 bases at V and 4 bases at J, leaving 9 bases unmatched. Germline V gene data show CDR1 as SQVTM and CDR2 as ANQGSEA. The CDR3 runs to 15 residues. DNA of the CDR3: TGCAGCGTTGTCCGGGACAGGGGATTCGGAGAGACCCAGTACTTC. Residues: CSVVRDRGFGETQYF.

This rearrangement joins TRBV6-1 to TRBJ1-6; 7 nucleotides align to TRBD1. Per germline, CDR1 MNHNS and CDR2 SASEGT. V dropped 6 bases and J dropped 6; count of bases not matched to a gene: 5. The CDR3 extends over 14 amino acids. In DNA form, the CDR3 reads TGTGCCAGCAGCCAAGGGACAGTTAATTCACCCCTCCACTTT. This gives the protein CASSQGTVNSPLHF.

Turning to this clone: Germline and junction disagree at one end, which may indicate a read error. This chain connects TRBV19 to TRBJ1-1, with D tentatively TRBD1 (5 bases). This CDR3 has 13 amino acids. Germline values: CDR1 LNHDA, CDR2 SQIVND (reference sequence). The CDR3 loop reads CASSLDRNTEAFF. CDR3 nucleotide sequence: TGTGCCAGTAGTTTAGACAGAAACACTGAAGCTTTCTTT. The whole variable domain, remainder taken from reference TRBV19 and TRBJ1-1, is DGGITQSPKYLFRKEGQNVTLSCEQNLNHDAMYWYRQDPGQGLRLIYYSQIVNDFQKGDIAEGYSVSREKKESFPLTVTSAQKNPTAFYLCASSLDRNTEAFFGQGTRLTVV.

For the CDR3, the DNA is TGTGCCAGTAGTATAGATAGAGTCTCTAATGAAAAACTGTTTTTT. This sequence encodes CASSIDRVSNEKLFF. The rearrangement links TRBV19 to TRBJ1-4; no clear D. V was clipped by 0 bases and J by 3 bases, with 8 bases between them. CDR1 and CDR2 from the germline V gene are LNHDA and SQIVND (reference sequence). This CDR3 spans 15 amino acids.

The J gene is TRBJ1-2, the V gene TRBV28; the D gene is possibly TRBD1 (6 bases). Per the germline V gene, CDR1 is MDHEN and CDR2 is SYDVKM. The V end was cut by 3 bases, the J end by 5 bases, with 10 bases between. The CDR3 runs to 13 residues. The CDR3 DNA reads TGTGCCAGCAGTTTGGGGGGGGCTTATGGCTACACCTTC. It specifies CASSLGGAYGYTF.

The rearrangement links TRBV6-6 to TRBJ1-3; D perhaps matches TRBD1 (5 bases). The CDR3 contains 14 residues. Deletions cut 2 bases from V and 0 bases from J, with 5 bases between. Looked up from germline, CDR1 is MNHNY and CDR2 is SVGAGI (reference sequence). CDR3: CASSYDSSGNTIYF. CDR3 nucleotides: TGTGCCAGCAGTTACGACAGCTCTGGAAACACCATATATTTT.

The chain joins TRBV5-1 to TRBJ2-6; D may correspond to TRBD1 or TRBD2 (5 bases each). The CDR3 runs to 18 residues. Trimming took 0 bases from V and 2 from J, leaving 15 bases between them. Germline V gene lookup returns CDR1 SGHRS and CDR2 YFSETQ. The CDR3 bases are TGCGCCAGCAGCTTGGTAGCCGGGACGGTACCTGGGGCCAACGTCCTGACTTTC. This gives the protein CASSLVAGTVPGANVLTF.

This chain joins TRBV5-1 and TRBJ2-1, with 7 nucleotides matching TRBD1. The CDR3 extends over 16 amino acids. CDR1 is SGHRS and CDR2 is YFSETQ in the germline V gene. Losses at the gene ends were 0 bases for V and 3 bases for J; bases not matched to a gene: 6. The CDR3 nucleotides read TGCGCCAGCAGCTTGGAGGGGGCAGGGATCTACAATGAGCAGTTCTTC. Translating gives CASSLEGAGIYNEQFF.

The chain carries TRBV19 and TRBJ1-1, with D possibly being TRBD1 (5 bases). V was pared by 2 bases and J by 0 bases, with 10 bases between. Germline values: CDR1 LNHDA, CDR2 SQIVND (reference sequence). The CDR3 has 15 amino acids. The CDR3 sequence: CASSIQGTVNTEAFF. The CDR3 DNA follows: TGTGCCAGTAGTATACAGGGAACCGTGAACACTGAAGCTTTCTTT. Variable domain in full (rest from reference TRBV19 and TRBJ1-1): DGGITQSPKYLFRKEGQNVTLSCEQNLNHDAMYWYRQDPGQGLRLIYYSQIVNDFQKGDIAEGYSVSREKKESFPLTVTSAQKNPTAFYLCASSIQGTVNTEAFFGQGTRLTVV.

The chain joins TRBV5-6 to TRBJ1-4; 8 nucleotides align to TRBD1. CDR3 length: 13 amino acids. Germline assignment: CDR1 SGHDT and CDR2 YYEEEE. With V trimmed by 5 bases and J by 5 bases, 2 bases remained unmatched. In nucleotides, the CDR3 is TGTGCCAGCAGGGGACAGGAAAATGAAAAACTGTTTTTT. This translates into CASRGQENEKLFF. The variable domain in full, with the rest retrieved from reference TRBV5-6 and TRBJ1-4, is DAGVTQSPTHLIKTRGQQVTLRCSPKSGHDTVSWYQQALGQGPQFIFQYYEEEERQRGNFPDRFSGHQFPNYSSELNVNALLLGDSALYLCASRGQENEKLFFGSGTQLSVL.

This clone was seen just once. V usage is TRBV5-1 and J usage is TRBJ1-1; D call uncertain. This CDR3 spans 13 amino acids. The ends were cut back, 3 bases at V and 1 base at J, with 7 bases in the middle. Germline V lookup: CDR1 SGHRS, CDR2 YFSETQ. The CDR3 coding sequence is TGCGCCAGCAGCTCAAAGGAGAACACTGAAGCTTTCTTT. Translated, it gives CASSSKENTEAFF.

The V and J genes are TRBV6-1 and TRBJ1-2; TRBD1 matches 7 bases. V shed 0 bases, J shed 5 bases, and the junction held 6 bases outside the gene matches. The CDR3 sequence is 15 residues long. In germline, CDR1 is MNHNS, CDR2 SASEGT. The CDR3 loop reads CASSEAGTVMYGYTF. The CDR3 nucleotides read TGTGCCAGCAGTGAAGCAGGGACAGTCATGTATGGCTACACCTTC.

V is TRBV10-3 and J is TRBJ2-1, with 12 bases aligning to TRBD2. Germline loops: CDR1 ENHRY, CDR2 SYGVKD. This CDR3 is built from 17 residues. V shed 4 bases and J 4 bases; nucleotides not matched to a gene: 8. The CDR3 DNA follows: TGTGCCATCAGTGGCCCGACGACTAGCGGGGGTTACAATGAGCAGTTCTTC. It encodes CAISGPTTSGGYNEQFF.

This chain connects TRBV2 to TRBJ1-1, with TRBD1 matching over 8 bases. V gave up 5 bases and J gave up 7 bases; unmatched junction bases: 9. CDR1 is SNHLY, CDR2 FYNNEI, per germline. The CDR3 runs to 14 residues. The CDR3 DNA sequence: TGTGCCAGCAGTCGAACAGGGGGTTCTAGTGAAGCTTTCTTT. Protein sequence: CASSRTGGSSEAFF.